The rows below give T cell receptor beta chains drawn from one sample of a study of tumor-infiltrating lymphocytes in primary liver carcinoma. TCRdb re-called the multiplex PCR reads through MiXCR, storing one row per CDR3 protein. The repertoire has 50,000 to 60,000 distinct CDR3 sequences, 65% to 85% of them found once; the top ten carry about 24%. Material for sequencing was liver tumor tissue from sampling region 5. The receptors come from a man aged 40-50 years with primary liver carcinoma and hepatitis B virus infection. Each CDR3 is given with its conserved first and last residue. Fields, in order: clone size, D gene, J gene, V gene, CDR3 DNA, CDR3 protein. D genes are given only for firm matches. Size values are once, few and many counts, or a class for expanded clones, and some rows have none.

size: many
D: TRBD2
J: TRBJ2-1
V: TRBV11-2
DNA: TGTGCCAGCAGCCCCAACGAATTGAGCGGGAGGAGTCTTAGGAATGAGCAGTTCTTC
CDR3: CASSPNELSGRSLRNEQFF

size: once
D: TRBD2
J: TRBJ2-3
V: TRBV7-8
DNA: TGTGCCAGCAACTTGGGACTAGCAGGAGAGAATACGCAGTATTTT
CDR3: CASNLGLAGENTQYF

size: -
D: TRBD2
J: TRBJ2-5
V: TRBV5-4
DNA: TGTGCCAGCAGCGGAAAGACTAGCAGCCAAGAGACCCAGCACTTC
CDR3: CASSGKTSSQETQHF

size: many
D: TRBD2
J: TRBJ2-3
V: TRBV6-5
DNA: TGTGCCAGCAGTCTCTCGACGGGAGGGTCGGATACGCAGTATTTT
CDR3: CASSLSTGGSDTQYF

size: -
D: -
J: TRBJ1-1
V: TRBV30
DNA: TGCGCCTGTAGTGTAGGCATCTCGAACACTGAAGCTTTCTTT
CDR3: CACSVGISNTEAFF

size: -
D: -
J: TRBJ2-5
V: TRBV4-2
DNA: TGTGTCAGCAGCCAAGACCTGAGATCGGTGGAGACCCAGTACTTC
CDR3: CVSSQDLRSVETQYF

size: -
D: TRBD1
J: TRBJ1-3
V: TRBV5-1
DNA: TGCGCCAGCAGCGCAGCAAAACAGGGGTCTGGAAACACCATATATTTT
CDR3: CASSAAKQGSGNTIYF

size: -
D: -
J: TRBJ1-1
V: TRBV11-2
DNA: TGCGCCAACAGCTTAGGCCTGAGCACTGAAGCTTTCTTT
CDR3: CANSLGLSTEAFF

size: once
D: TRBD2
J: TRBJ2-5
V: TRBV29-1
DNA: TGCAGCGTTTCCTTACTAGCGGGAGAGGGAGGGACCCAGTACTTC
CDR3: CSVSLLAGEGGTQYF

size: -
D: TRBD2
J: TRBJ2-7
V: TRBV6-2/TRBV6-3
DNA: TGTGTCAGCAATTACGATGGGAGGACTAGCGGGACCTACGAGCAGTACTTC
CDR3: CVSNYDGRTSGTYEQYF

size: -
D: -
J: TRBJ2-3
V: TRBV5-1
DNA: TGCGCCAACGGCTTGAACGGCAGGGGAAGCACAGATACGCAGTATTTT
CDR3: CANGLNGRGSTDTQYF

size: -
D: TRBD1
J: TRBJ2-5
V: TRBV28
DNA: TGTGCCCGCACGCCAGACAGGGTGGTAGAGACCCAGTACTTC
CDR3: CARTPDRVVETQYF

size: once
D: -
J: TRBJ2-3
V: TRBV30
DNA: TGTACCTGGGTGGGTATGGGCACAGATACGCAGTATTTT
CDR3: CTWVGMGTDTQYF

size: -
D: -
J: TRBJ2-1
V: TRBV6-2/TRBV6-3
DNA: TGTCCCAGCAGTTATGAGGTCGTTGGCTACAAAGAGCAGTTCTTC
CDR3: CPSSYEVVGYKEQFF